Below, 23 T cell receptor beta chains from the same sample are listed, as sequenced in a study of T cell repertoires in ileal Crohn's disease. TCRdb keeps only in-frame clones here, not all; method: immunoSEQ multiplex PCR. The sample records around 6,700 clones, about 85% being singletons. Material for sequencing was ileal tissue. These receptor sequences come from an adult with Crohn's disease.

The chain uses TRBV19 and TRBJ1-5, with D tentatively TRBD1 (6 bases). Per the germline V gene, CDR1 is LNHDA and CDR2 is SQIVND (reference sequence). V lost 7 bases to trimming and J lost 2 bases, with 15 bases between them. CDR3 length: 15 residues. CDR3: CASNTTGICNQPQHF. DNA for the CDR3: TGTGCCAGTAATACAACAGGGATTTGCAATCAGCCCCAGCATTTT.

V is TRBV10-3 and J is TRBJ2-1, with 14 bases lining up with TRBD2. The CDR3 has 16 residues. V was pared by 6 bases and J by 4 bases, with 5 bases of the junction left unmatched. CDR1 and CDR2 (germline): ENHRY, SYGVKD. This CDR3 is CAIRGLAGVEYNEQFF. As DNA, the CDR3 is TGTGCCATCAGGGGACTAGCGGGAGTTGAATACAATGAGCAGTTCTTC.

As for this clone: One junction end does not reproduce the germline sequence, and a read error may be involved. CDR3 DNA sequence: TGTGCCAGCAGCTATAGCGGAGAGGGCTTC. Amino acids: CASSYSGEGF. V gene TRBV5-8 combines with J gene TRBJ2-7, with a weak D call TRBD2 (6 bases). The CDR3 loop spans 10 amino acids. Germline loops: CDR1 SGHTS, CDR2 YDEGEE.

The V call is TRBV5-6, the J call TRBJ2-4, with TRBD1 as a possible D gene (6 bases). V was trimmed by 4 bases and J by 6 bases, leaving 14 bases between them. Germline V gene sequence: CDR1 SGHDT, CDR2 YYEEEE. The CDR3 spans 14 residues. CDR3 region: CASSDAQGGNIQYF. CDR3 in DNA: TGTGCCAGCAGCGACGCACAGGGCGGAAACATTCAGTACTTC.

The V call is TRBV2, the J call TRBJ2-1, with TRBD2 matching over 9 bases. Germline V CDR1 and CDR2: SNHLY, FYNNEI. The trim removed 5 bases at V and 5 bases at J, leaving 4 bases unmatched. CDR3 length equals 14 residues. The DNA of the CDR3 is TGTGCCAGCAGTCAGGGACTAGCTAACAATGAGCAGTTCTTC. It yields the protein CASSQGLANNEQFF.

The genes are TRBV13 and TRBJ2-1; TRBD2 aligns across 16 bases. The CDR3 covers 18 residues. In germline, CDR1 is PRHDT, CDR2 FYEKMQ (reference sequence). Germline trimming cut 5 bases from V and 7 bases from J; bases unmatched to any gene: 11. The CDR3 spells CASSPGGLAGGPRNEQFF. The CDR3 DNA reads TGTGCCAGCAGCCCGGGGGGACTAGCGGGAGGGCCGAGAAATGAGCAGTTCTTC.

The rearrangement links TRBV10-1 to TRBJ1-2, with a possible D match to TRBD1 (5 bases). With 5 bases removed from V and 8 bases from J, the gap between germline ends came to 15 bases. Per the germline V gene, CDR1 is WNHNN and CDR2 is SYGVQD (reference sequence). The CDR3 runs to 13 residues. CDR3 DNA sequence: TGCGCCAGCAGTAGGACGGGGGATTACGGCTACACCTTC. Its protein is CASSRTGDYGYTF.

This chain uses TRBV30 with TRBJ1-1; D uncertain. V was clipped by 2 bases and J by 8 bases, with 12 bases between them. The CDR3 contains 12 residues. Germline loops: CDR1 GTSNPN, CDR2 SVGIG (reference sequence). The DNA of the CDR3 is TGTGCCTGGAGTCCCCCGGGGTCCGAAGCTTTCTTT. This sequence encodes CAWSPPGSEAFF.

This chain connects TRBV19 to TRBJ2-5, with D maybe TRBD1 (6 bases). V shed 3 bases and J shed 1 base, with 9 bases lying between them. Germline-derived CDR1 and CDR2 are LNHDA and SQIVND (reference sequence). The CDR3 consists of 14 residues. CDR3 nucleotides: TGTGCCAGTAGTATGTGGGGGCCCCAAGAGACCCAGTACTTC. Protein product: CASSMWGPQETQYF.

The chain has TRBV9 and TRBJ1-1, with unresolved D. CDR3 size: 13 residues. Germline assignment: CDR1 SGDLS and CDR2 YYNGEE. V lost 3 bases, J lost 2 bases, and 8 bases lay in between. In DNA form, the CDR3 reads TGTGCCAGCAGCGGGGCTGGCAACACTGAAGCTTTCTTT. Encoded protein: CASSGAGNTEAFF.

The rearrangement links TRBV7-2 to TRBJ2-3; 7 bases line up with TRBD2. The CDR3 contains 16 residues. Germline V gene data show CDR1 as SGHTA and CDR2 as FQGNSA. With V trimmed by 1 base and J by 0 bases, 4 bases remained unmatched. CDR3 amino acids: CASSLVPSGSTDTQYF. The CDR3 coding sequence is TGTGCCAGCAGCTTAGTTCCTAGCGGTAGCACAGATACGCAGTATTTT.

The CDR3 coding sequence is TGCGCCAGCAGCTTCGGGACTAGCGGGACTACAGATACGCAGTATTTT. It is translated as CASSFGTSGTTDTQYF. The V and J genes are TRBV5-1 and TRBJ2-3; 13 bases fit TRBD2. The germline gives CDR1 SGHRS, CDR2 YFSETQ. J was trimmed by 3 bases and V by 2 bases; bases with no gene match: 3. This CDR3 contains 16 residues.

J is TRBJ2-1 and V is TRBV30; TRBD2 agrees at 13 bases. The CDR3 runs 15 residues. From germline, CDR1 is GTSNPN and CDR2 SVGIG (reference sequence). V trimming: 0 bases; J trimming: 6 bases; junction bases outside the gene matches: 2. CDR3 loop: CAWSVRLAGGNEQFF. The CDR3 region has the DNA TGTGCCTGGAGTGTACGACTAGCGGGAGGCAATGAGCAGTTCTTC.

The count of this clone is one. This sequence joins TRBV28 and TRBJ1-3; D possibly corresponds to TRBD1 (6 bases). CDR1 is MDHEN, CDR2 SYDVKM, per germline. CDR3 length: 21 residues. V dropped 5 bases and J dropped 7 bases, with 36 bases sitting between them. Here the CDR3 reads CASSIHLFFPGQSPRMNTIYF. In DNA form, the CDR3 reads TGTGCCAGCAGTATCCACCTTTTTTTCCCGGGACAATCACCCAGAATGAACACCATATATTTT. Filled out from reference TRBV28 and TRBJ1-3, the complete variable domain reads DVKVTQSSRYLVKRTGEKVFLECVQDMDHENMFWYRQDPGLGLRLIYFSYDVKMKEKGDIPEGYSVSREKKERFSLILESASTNQTSMYLCASSIHLFFPGQSPRMNTIYFGEGSWLTVV.

This clone was recorded a few times. The chain has TRBV5-4 and TRBJ2-1; D gene ambiguous. Trimming removed 4 bases at V and 8 bases at J, with 16 bases between. The CDR3 is made up of 14 amino acids. Germline lookup yields CDR1 SGHNT and CDR2 YYREEE (reference sequence). Written as DNA, the CDR3 is TGTGCCAGCAGCCACAATGATGTTCCCCATGAGCAGTTCTTC. It codes for CASSHNDVPHEQFF. The variable domain in full, completed from reference TRBV5-4 and TRBJ2-1, reads ETGVTQSPTHLIKTRGQQVTLRCSSQSGHNTVSWYQQALGQGPQFIFQYYREEENGRGNFPPRFSGLQFPNYSSELNVNALELDDSALYLCASSHNDVPHEQFFGPGTRLTVL.

This clone was detected only a few times. The chain links TRBV4-2 to TRBJ2-1; 7 nucleotides match TRBD2. The CDR3 is 19 amino acids. Per germline, CDR1 LGHNA and CDR2 YNFKEQ. V was pared by 4 bases and J by 7 bases, with 22 bases of the junction left unmatched. The CDR3 loop is CASSLWLADETSVRNEQFF. The CDR3 region has the DNA TGTGCCAGCAGCCTTTGGCTAGCGGACGAGACCAGCGTTAGGAATGAGCAGTTCTTC.

The V call is TRBV19, the J call TRBJ2-5, with 11 bases matching TRBD2. Unmatched junction bases numbered 24, after V lost 6 bases and J lost 9 bases. Germline V gene sequence: CDR1 LNHDA, CDR2 SQIVND (reference sequence). CDR3 length: 19 amino acids. Here the CDR3 reads CASSQRTSGSGYRGRAQYF. CDR3 nucleotides: TGTGCCAGTAGCCAAAGAACTAGCGGGAGTGGGTACCGAGGTAGGGCCCAGTACTTC.

The rearrangement uses TRBV18 and TRBJ2-7; 10 bases are shared with TRBD1. With V trimmed by 4 bases and J by 2 bases, 2 bases remained unmatched. This CDR3 spans 14 amino acids. Germline CDR1 KGHSH, CDR2 LQKENI. The CDR3 here is CASSQGTGAYEQYF. CDR3 nucleotide sequence: TGTGCCAGCTCACAGGGGACAGGGGCCTACGAGCAGTACTTC.

This clone was found once. This chain uses TRBV2 with TRBJ2-3, with 11 bases identical to TRBD2. V shed 5 bases and J 4 bases; nucleotides not matched to a gene: 5. Germline CDR1 and CDR2: SNHLY and FYNNEI. This CDR3 region has 15 residues. This CDR3 reads CASSPTSGRSDTQYF. CDR3 sequence (DNA): TGTGCCAGCAGTCCTACTAGCGGGAGATCAGATACGCAGTATTTT.

The chain recombines TRBV2 with TRBJ2-3; 8 bases are shared with TRBD2. This CDR3 is 21 amino acids long. The germline V gene encodes CDR1 SNHLY and CDR2 FYNNEI. Trimming removed 6 bases from V and 2 bases from J; junction bases left unmatched: 25. CDR3 residues: CASRDLLGREALDPSTDTQYF. The CDR3 DNA follows: TGTGCCAGCAGGGACCTACTGGGGCGGGAGGCCCTGGACCCCTCCACAGATACGCAGTATTTT.

V is TRBV9 and J is TRBJ2-1, with a tentative D call TRBD2 (7 bases). V was shortened by 0 bases and J by 7 bases, with 20 bases between the two germline ends. The CDR3 runs 17 residues. Germline assignment: CDR1 SGDLS and CDR2 YYNGEE. In nucleotides, the CDR3 is TGTGCCAGCAGCGTAGGCAAGGGGGGACTAAGGTTAAATGAGCAGTTCTTC. Its translation: CASSVGKGGLRLNEQFF.

This clone was counted once. This sequence joins TRBV9 and TRBJ2-1, with 11 bases matching TRBD2. Germline V gene lookup returns CDR1 SGDLS and CDR2 YYNGEE. This CDR3 spans 17 amino acids. J lost 6 bases, V lost 4 bases, and 12 bases had no gene match. CDR3 residues: CASSMGLAGGFGNEQFF. In nucleotides, the CDR3 is TGTGCCAGCAGCATGGGGCTAGCGGGAGGCTTCGGCAATGAGCAGTTCTTC.

The V gene is TRBV27, the J gene TRBJ2-7, with 13 nucleotides matching TRBD2. The CDR3 totals 13 residues. CDR1 is MNHEY and CDR2 is SMNVEV in the germline V gene (reference sequence). The ends lost 10 bases at V and 3 bases at J; junction bases unmatched: 3. The CDR3 protein is CATGTSGDYEQYF. The CDR3 nucleotides read TGTGCCACCGGGACTAGCGGGGACTACGAGCAGTACTTC.